These 23 T cell receptor beta chains came from one sample sequenced in a study of cytomegalovirus exposure and HLA in healthy donors. Using immunoSEQ multiplex PCR, the repertoire was profiled, and TCRdb retains in-frame clones only, with some absent. The sample lists around 60,000 clones, about 91% occurring once. The sequenced sample consisted of PBMCs. Source of these receptors: a woman under 30 in good health and CMV-seronegative.

In regard to this clone: The junction differs from germline at one of its ends, possibly a read error. The J gene is TRBJ1-2, the V gene TRBV6-6; TRBD1 is a possible D gene (5 bases). Germline assignment: CDR1 MNHNY and CDR2 SVGAGI (reference sequence). The CDR3 sequence is 10 residues long. The CDR3 region has the DNA TGTGCCAGCAAAGTGACAGAGCACATCTTC. Protein sequence: CASKVTEHIF.

The chain combines TRBV5-8 with TRBJ1-1; no definite D call. The CDR3 covers 11 residues. Germline-derived CDR1 and CDR2 are SGHTS and YDEGEE. Trimming shortened V by 0 bases and J by 10 bases, and 7 bases separated the two germline ends. CDR3 sequence (DNA): TGTGCCAGCAGCTTGGTCCGGGGAGCTTTCTTT. This translates into CASSLVRGAFF.

This chain uses TRBV7-3 with TRBJ1-1; no definite D call. Per the germline V gene, CDR1 is SGHTA and CDR2 is FQGTGA. This CDR3 spans 14 amino acids. Deletions cut 0 bases from V and 5 bases from J, with 10 bases between. CDR3 sequence reads: CASSLTFTGTEAFF. The CDR3 region has the DNA TGTGCCAGCAGCTTAACGTTCACGGGGACTGAAGCTTTCTTT.

The V gene is TRBV27, the J gene TRBJ2-1; TRBD2 might be the D (6 bases). V was shortened by 7 bases and J by 13 bases, with 17 bases between the two germline ends. The CDR3 loop spans 12 amino acids. Germline CDR1 MNHEY, CDR2 SMNVEV (reference sequence). CDR3 in DNA: TGTGCCAGCACCTCGGAGGGACGCCCCCAGTTCTTC. Translated, it gives CASTSEGRPQFF.

This chain joins TRBV7-3 and TRBJ1-6; 10 bases line up with TRBD1. V dropped 8 bases and J dropped 8; count of bases not matched to a gene: 0. Germline V gene lookup returns CDR1 SGHTA and CDR2 FQGTGA. CDR3 length: 12 amino acids. This CDR3 reads CASGTGDSPLHF. As DNA, the CDR3 is TGTGCCAGCGGGACAGGGGATTCACCCCTCCACTTT. The complete variable domain, with remaining parts taken from reference TRBV7-3 and TRBJ1-6, reads GAGVSQTPSNKVTEKGKYVELRCDPISGHTALYWYRQSLGQGPEFLIYFQGTGAADDSGLPNDRFFAVRPEGSVSTLKIQRTERGDSAVYLCASGTGDSPLHFGNGTRLTVT.

The genes are TRBV5-1 and TRBJ2-1, with 10 bases lining up with TRBD2. With 4 bases clipped from V and 7 bases from J, the junction kept 5 bases outside the gene matches. CDR3 length: 14 residues. The germline gives CDR1 SGHRS, CDR2 YFSETQ. The CDR3 loop is CASSPLAGENEQFF. CDR3 bases: TGCGCCAGCAGCCCGCTAGCGGGAGAAAATGAGCAGTTCTTC.

V and J are TRBV5-1 and TRBJ2-5, with 8 bases fitting TRBD2. The CDR3 runs 16 residues. V lost 7 bases to trimming and J lost 1 base; unmatched junction nucleotides: 12. In germline, CDR1 is SGHRS, CDR2 YFSETQ. The CDR3 sequence: CASAKEKSGSQETQYF. The CDR3 DNA is TGCGCCAGCGCTAAAGAAAAAAGCGGGAGCCAAGAGACCCAGTACTTC.

V usage is TRBV15 and J usage is TRBJ1-1; D possibly corresponds to TRBD1 (6 bases). Looked up from germline, CDR1 is LNHNV and CDR2 is YYDKDF (reference sequence). The length of the CDR3 is 16 residues. The V gene lost 0 bases and the J gene lost 4 bases, with 15 bases spanning the gap. CDR3 coding DNA: TGTGCCACCAGCAGAGATCTGTCAGGGGCCGCCACTGAAGCTTTCTTT. This gives the protein CATSRDLSGAATEAFF.

The chain links TRBV28 to TRBJ2-2; D gene ambiguous. V lost 6 bases to trimming and J lost 6 bases, with 20 bases between them. This CDR3 has 16 residues. Germline CDR1 MDHEN, CDR2 SYDVKM. The CDR3 protein is CASRRPLSTFPGELFF. The CDR3 DNA reads TGTGCCAGCAGGCGGCCTCTATCTACTTTTCCCGGGGAGCTGTTTTTT.

The chain links TRBV10-2 to TRBJ2-5; 10 nucleotides line up with TRBD2. Germline CDR1 reads WSHSY; CDR2 reads SAAADI. J lost 4 bases, V lost 2 bases, and 7 bases had no gene match. This CDR3 contains 16 residues. CDR3 coding DNA: TGCGCCAGCAGTGAGACCAGCGGGAGGGCCTTAGAGACCCAGTACTTC. It specifies CASSETSGRALETQYF.

The rearrangement joins TRBV28 to TRBJ1-2, with D possibly TRBD1 on 6 matching bases. Germline assignment: CDR1 MDHEN and CDR2 SYDVKM. V lost 8 bases and J 6 bases, leaving 16 bases between the germline ends. This CDR3 is 13 amino acids long. CDR3 loop: CASEQGRWDGYTF. As DNA, the CDR3 is TGTGCCAGCGAACAGGGCAGGTGGGATGGCTACACCTTC.

V and J are TRBV28 and TRBJ2-7; a weak D match, TRBD1 (5 bases). The CDR3 extends over 13 amino acids. V lost 5 bases and J lost 3, with 11 bases in between. Looked up from germline, CDR1 is MDHEN and CDR2 is SYDVKM. CDR3 DNA: TGTGCCAGCAGTCCCATCGACAGCTACGAGCAGTACTTC. It codes for CASSPIDSYEQYF.

The V and J genes are TRBV27 and TRBJ2-3; D is unclear. CDR3 length equals 14 residues. Trimming removed 1 base from V and 4 bases from J, with 9 bases in between. Germline V CDR1 and CDR2: MNHEY, SMNVEV (reference sequence). In DNA, the CDR3 is TGTGCCAGCAGTTTATGGAGTCCCCCAGATACGCAGTATTTT. Its protein is CASSLWSPPDTQYF.

V is TRBV28 and J is TRBJ1-4, with TRBD1 as a possible D gene (5 bases). This CDR3 spans 17 amino acids. Trimming left V 10 bases short and J 0 bases short, with 21 bases between. Germline V lookup: CDR1 MDHEN, CDR2 SYDVKM. The CDR3 here is CATKKRQQRATNEKLFF. The DNA for the CDR3 is TGTGCCACCAAAAAAAGACAGCAACGTGCAACTAATGAAAAACTGTTTTTT.

V and J are TRBV4-2 and TRBJ2-7, with D tentatively TRBD1 (6 bases). The ends were cut back, 0 bases at V and 5 bases at J, with 17 bases in the middle. The CDR3 is 16 amino acids. The germline V gene has CDR1 LGHNA and CDR2 YNFKEQ. The CDR3 DNA reads as TGTGCCAGCAGCCAAGATCTGGCAGGGGCTATCCACGAGCAGTACTTC. Residues: CASSQDLAGAIHEQYF.

The chain couples TRBV11-2 to TRBJ1-2; no firm D call. Looked up from germline, CDR1 is SGHAT and CDR2 is FQNNGV. V lost 0 bases, J lost 2 bases, and 10 bases lay in between. The CDR3 extends over 15 amino acids. DNA of the CDR3: TGTGCCAGCAGCTTAGATCTTGCGAAAAACTATGGCTACACCTTC. Amino acids: CASSLDLAKNYGYTF.

The V call is TRBV11-2, the J call TRBJ2-2; 8 bases align to TRBD1. V lost 3 bases, J lost 1 base, and 1 base stayed unmatched. Germline CDR1 and CDR2: SGHAT and FQNNGV. The CDR3 spans 15 residues. CDR3 sequence: CASSFGQGNTGELFF. As DNA, the CDR3 is TGTGCCAGCAGCTTCGGACAGGGGAACACCGGGGAGCTGTTTTTT.

The gene calls are TRBV4-1 and TRBJ2-5; 8 bases are shared with TRBD2. Losses at the gene ends were 4 bases for V and 1 base for J; bases not matched to a gene: 2. The V gene's germline CDR1 is MGHRA and CDR2 YSYEKL. The CDR3 totals 14 residues. In DNA form, the CDR3 reads TGCGCCAGCAGCCCCGGGACTAGCCAAGAGACCCAGTACTTC. Amino acid sequence: CASSPGTSQETQYF.

The V gene is TRBV7-9, the J gene TRBJ1-2, with a tentative D call TRBD1 (5 bases). V was cut by 5 bases and J by 4 bases, with 17 bases left in between. The CDR3 extends over 15 amino acids. Germline V CDR1 and CDR2: SEHNR, FQNEAQ (reference sequence). The DNA for the CDR3 is TGTGCCAGCAGCGATCGTGGGGGGGAGGTCTATGGCTACACCTTC. It encodes CASSDRGGEVYGYTF.

The chain couples TRBV9 to TRBJ2-5, with 12 bases that match TRBD2. The germline V gene has CDR1 SGDLS and CDR2 YYNGEE. Trimming at V came to 3 bases and at J to 4 bases, leaving 7 bases not matched to a gene. The CDR3 has 16 residues. CDR3 sequence: CASSETSGGLGETQYF. CDR3 in DNA: TGTGCCAGCAGCGAGACTAGCGGGGGTTTAGGAGAGACCCAGTACTTC.

V and J are TRBV30 and TRBJ2-1, with 9 bases fitting TRBD2. The germline V gene encodes CDR1 GTSNPN and CDR2 SVGIG (reference sequence). Trimming cost V 8 bases and J 6 bases; bases outside gene matches: 17. This CDR3 has 16 amino acids. In DNA, the CDR3 is TGTGCCCGGGCGGATCGATCGACTAGCGGTTTCAATGAGCAGTTCTTC. Translated, it gives CARADRSTSGFNEQFF.

This sequence joins TRBV6-5 and TRBJ1-1; no firm D call. Between the trimmed V and J ends, which lost 5 bases and 1 base, there was a span of 11 bases. Per the germline V gene, CDR1 is MNHEY and CDR2 is SVGAGI. The CDR3 has 14 residues. In DNA form, the CDR3 reads TGTGCCAGCAGTACCCAAGCTAAGAACACTGAAGCTTTCTTT. It translates to CASSTQAKNTEAFF.

This rearrangement joins TRBV4-3 to TRBJ2-3; 7 bases agree with TRBD2. CDR3 size: 18 residues. The V gene's germline CDR1 is LGHNA and CDR2 YSLEER. With V trimmed by 0 bases and J by 1 base, 10 bases remained unmatched. CDR3 amino acids: CASSQDGAGVGGTDTQYF. The CDR3, as DNA: TGCGCCAGCAGCCAAGATGGGGCGGGAGTAGGGGGCACAGATACGCAGTATTTT.